The sequence of this T cell receptor (beta chain) was determined in a study of shared clonotypes between healthy human individuals. Sequenced by immunoSEQ multiplex PCR; TCRdb stores in-frame clones only, minus some. The sample carries hundreds of thousands of clones, around 97% recorded once. The V segment lost 1 base and the J segment 2 bases; nucleotides outside the gene matches: 6. This CDR3 contains 16 residues. CDR1 is MGHRA and CDR2 is YSYEKL in the germline V gene. Remarks on this clone: What it binds is not known.

Study-wide findings and caveats: Sharing across several donors was seen in 4% to 6.5% of naive CD4 clonotypes.

Sequenced material: naive CD4+ T cells sorted from blood. Subset of the sample: CD45RA+ positively selected. The chain couples TRBV4-1 to TRBJ2-7, with 9 bases identical to TRBD2. The receptor comes from a woman in her thirties in good health. For the CDR3, the DNA is TGCGCCAGCAGCCAAGCAGGGAGCGGGGGGACCTACGAGCAGTACTTC. Translated: CASSQAGSGGTYEQYF.